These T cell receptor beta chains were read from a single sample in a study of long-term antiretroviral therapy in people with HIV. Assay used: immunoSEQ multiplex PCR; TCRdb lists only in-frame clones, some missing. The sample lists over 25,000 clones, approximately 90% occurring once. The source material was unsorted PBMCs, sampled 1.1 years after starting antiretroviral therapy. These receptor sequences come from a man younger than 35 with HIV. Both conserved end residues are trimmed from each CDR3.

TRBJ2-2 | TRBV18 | ASLTDRENTGELF
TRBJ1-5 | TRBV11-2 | ASSSRSDSSNQPQH
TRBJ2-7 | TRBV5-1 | ASSLEQGAHEQY
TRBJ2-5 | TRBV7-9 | ASSGGGGETQY
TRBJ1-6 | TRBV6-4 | ASSGGPLSSYNSPLH
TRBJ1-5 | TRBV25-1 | ASSESAAGVGNQPQH
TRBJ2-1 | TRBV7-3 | ASSSGLTNEQF
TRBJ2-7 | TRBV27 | ASSLTGTGSYEQY
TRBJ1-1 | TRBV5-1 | ASSLQPNTEAF
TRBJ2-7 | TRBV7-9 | ASSPFPYEQY
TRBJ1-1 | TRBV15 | ATSPGQGTEAF
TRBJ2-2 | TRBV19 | ASSLDRSGTGELF
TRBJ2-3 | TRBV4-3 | ASSQEVQALGTQY
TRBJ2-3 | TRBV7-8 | ASSPGTRGDTQY
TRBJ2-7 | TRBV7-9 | ASSLEVEQY
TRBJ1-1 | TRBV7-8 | ASSFQTGRLNTEAF
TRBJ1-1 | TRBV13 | ASSPGTGVNTEAF
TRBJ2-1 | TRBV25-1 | ASSYESSYNEQF